Listed here are 27 T cell receptor beta chains from one sample, sequenced in a study of cytomegalovirus exposure and HLA in healthy donors. A multiplex PCR was run with 60 Vbeta primers and 13 Jbeta primers. The repertoire was sequenced with immunoSEQ multiplex PCR; TCRdb's copy has only in-frame clones and lacks some. The data hold over 100,000 clones, with around four fifths observed a single time. The sample comprised PBMCs. All receptors come from a woman in her forties or fifties in good health and CMV-seropositive.

The chain links TRBV7-6 to TRBJ2-5; D remains ambiguous. The CDR3 extends over 13 amino acids. The V gene's germline CDR1 is SGHVS and CDR2 FNYEAQ. Trimming took off 0 bases at V and 3 bases at J, with 5 bases between the two ends. Here the CDR3 reads CASSLAAEETQYF. CDR3 bases: TGTGCCAGCAGCTTAGCGGCAGAAGAGACCCAGTACTTC.

This chain joins TRBV5-4 and TRBJ2-3, with TRBD1 as a possible D gene (6 bases). The germline V gene encodes CDR1 SGHNT and CDR2 YYREEE (reference sequence). This CDR3 is 13 amino acids long. Trimming removed 2 bases at V and 3 bases at J, with 7 bases between. The CDR3 DNA follows: TGTGCCAGCAGCTTAGACAGGACAGATACGCAGTATTTT. This gives the protein CASSLDRTDTQYF.

The rearrangement joins TRBV14 to TRBJ1-6, with a possible D match to TRBD1 (5 bases). Trimming pared 4 bases from V and 0 bases from J, leaving 10 bases between. CDR3 length: 16 amino acids. CDR1 and CDR2 from the germline V gene are SGHDN and FVKESK. CDR3 bases: TGTGCCAGCAGCCGTGGGGGGAGCTCCTATAATTCACCCCTCCACTTT. Amino acid sequence: CASSRGGSSYNSPLHF.

This sequence joins TRBV6-5 and TRBJ1-6; D gene ambiguous. The V end lost 0 bases, the J end lost 19 bases, and 13 bases lay between the germline ends. Germline V gene data show CDR1 as MNHEY and CDR2 as SVGAGI. CDR3 length: 12 residues. CDR3 nucleotide sequence: TGTGCCAGCAGTTACTCACCAGGAGGTGTGCACTTT. Its protein product is CASSYSPGGVHF.

The chain employs TRBV9 and TRBJ2-3; 13 bases fit TRBD2. The V gene's germline CDR1 is SGDLS and CDR2 YYNGEE. CDR3 size: 16 residues. The trim removed 2 bases at V and 4 bases at J, leaving 4 bases unmatched. The CDR3 nucleotides are TGTGCCAGCAGCGTCGTGGGGACTAGCGGGGCAGATACGCAGTATTTT. This sequence encodes CASSVVGTSGADTQYF.

The chain carries TRBV7-2 and TRBJ2-5; the match to TRBD2 covers 10 bases. CDR3 size: 16 residues. V was pared by 0 bases and J by 5 bases, with 6 bases of the junction left unmatched. Per germline, CDR1 SGHTA and CDR2 FQGNSA. CDR3 nucleotides: TGTGCCAGCAGCTTAGCCAGCGGGGGGGCCCAGGAGACCCAGTACTTC. Its protein is CASSLASGGAQETQYF.

The genes are TRBV19 and TRBJ2-3; no clear D gene. The CDR3 runs to 13 residues. Trimming stripped 6 bases from V and 9 bases from J, with 16 bases between. Germline CDR1 LNHDA, CDR2 SQIVND (reference sequence). The CDR3 loop is CASSRNGERTQYF. In DNA, the CDR3 is TGTGCCAGTAGCCGAAATGGAGAGAGGACGCAGTATTTT.

This clone has more than one count but fewer than ten. CDR3 nucleotide sequence: TGTGCCAGCAGCCGGACAGGGGGAATAATCTACGAGCAGTACTTC. Translation: CASSRTGGIIYEQYF. J is TRBJ2-7 and V is TRBV6-1, with 10 bases aligning to TRBD1. Germline lookup yields CDR1 MNHNS and CDR2 SASEGT. The J segment lost 3 bases and the V segment lost 6 bases, leaving 8 bases of the junction unmatched. The CDR3 sequence is 15 residues long.

The V call is TRBV5-5, the J call TRBJ2-7, with D unresolved. The CDR3 totals 15 residues. V lost 0 bases, J lost 2 bases, and 12 bases lay in between. Germline CDR1 SGHKS, CDR2 YYEKEE (reference sequence). In nucleotides, the CDR3 is TGTGCCAGCAGCTTGGCACCGGTGGTCCCCTACGAGCAGTACTTC. It translates to CASSLAPVVPYEQYF.

This chain connects TRBV4-1 to TRBJ2-4; 10 nucleotides match TRBD1. From germline, CDR1 is MGHRA and CDR2 YSYEKL. Trimming took 4 bases from V and 2 from J; bases not matched to a gene: 17. The CDR3 spans 20 residues. The CDR3 spells CASSLTIGGGTGASKNIQYF. The CDR3 DNA sequence: TGCGCCAGCAGCCTTACAATTGGGGGAGGGACAGGGGCTTCCAAAAACATTCAGTACTTC.

The chain is built from TRBV6-6 and TRBJ2-1; TRBD2 is a possible D gene (5 bases). V was trimmed by 5 bases and J by 4 bases, leaving 9 bases between them. CDR3 length: 13 amino acids. Looked up from germline, CDR1 is MNHNY and CDR2 is SVGAGI (reference sequence). The CDR3 loop is CASSLTSYNEQFF. In DNA form, the CDR3 reads TGTGCCAGCAGTCTTACTAGTTACAATGAGCAGTTCTTC.

V and J are TRBV27 and TRBJ1-3; TRBD1 is a possible D gene (5 bases). Trimming took 6 bases from V and 8 from J, leaving 14 bases between them. Germline loops: CDR1 MNHEY, CDR2 SMNVEV (reference sequence). The CDR3 is 13 residues long. The DNA of the CDR3 is TGTGCCAGCAGGAAATTCAGGGAGGACACCATATATTTT. Translated, it gives CASRKFREDTIYF.

V usage is TRBV5-6 and J usage is TRBJ2-5; 15 bases map to TRBD2. V lost 1 base, J lost 5 bases, and 6 bases stayed unmatched. Germline CDR1 and CDR2: SGHDT and YYEEEE. CDR3 length: 17 residues. CDR3 sequence reads: CASSLRTSGGARETQYF. The CDR3, as DNA: TGTGCCAGCAGCTTGCGGACTAGCGGGGGGGCACGCGAGACCCAGTACTTC. The variable domain in full, completed from reference TRBV5-6 and TRBJ2-5, reads DAGVTQSPTHLIKTRGQQVTLRCSPKSGHDTVSWYQQALGQGPQFIFQYYEEEERQRGNFPDRFSGHQFPNYSSELNVNALLLGDSALYLCASSLRTSGGARETQYFGPGTRLLVL.

This chain links TRBV5-1 with TRBJ2-5; 7 bases are shared with TRBD2. CDR3 length equals 14 residues. Germline V gene data show CDR1 as SGHRS and CDR2 as YFSETQ. V shed 2 bases and J 2 bases; nucleotides not matched to a gene: 3. Here the CDR3 reads CASSLAGNQETQYF. CDR3 in DNA: TGCGCCAGCAGCTTAGCGGGAAATCAAGAGACCCAGTACTTC.

This chain connects TRBV6-5 to TRBJ2-7; unclear D gene. CDR1 and CDR2 from the germline V gene are MNHEY and SVGAGI. The V and J ends lost 8 bases and 1 base respectively, with 12 bases between them. The CDR3 is made up of 13 amino acids. For the CDR3, the DNA is TGTGCCAGCGGTGAAGAGCCATCCTACGAGCAGTACTTC. It encodes CASGEEPSYEQYF.

The chain links TRBV10-3 to TRBJ1-6; 7 bases are shared with TRBD1. There are 14 residues in the CDR3. J lost 6 bases, V lost 4 bases, and 3 bases had no gene match. The V gene's germline CDR1 is ENHRY and CDR2 SYGVKD. CDR3 bases: TGTGCCATCAGTGGCGGACAGGCTAATTCACCCCTCCACTTT. Protein: CAISGGQANSPLHF.

This clone was observed a few times. The chain has TRBV5-1 and TRBJ2-7, with 7 bases matching TRBD1. Per germline, CDR1 SGHRS and CDR2 YFSETQ. The CDR3 is 15 residues long. V dropped 4 bases and J dropped 3; count of bases not matched to a gene: 10. The CDR3 region has the DNA TGCGCCAGCAGCGATCCGACAGGGTTTGGCTACGAGCAGTACTTC. As protein: CASSDPTGFGYEQYF.

The chain joins TRBV5-1 to TRBJ1-2; 7 bases agree with TRBD1. The V gene end was trimmed by 3 bases and the J gene end by 3 bases; junction bases not matched to a gene: 5. Germline-derived CDR1 and CDR2 are SGHRS and YFSETQ. This CDR3 comprises 14 residues. CDR3 coding DNA: TGCGCCAGCAGCTGGGCAACAGGGGACTATGGCTACACCTTC. Residues: CASSWATGDYGYTF.

The V call is TRBV10-3, the J call TRBJ2-2; the D is unclear. The V and J ends lost 2 bases and 5 bases respectively, with 9 bases between them. The CDR3 is 14 residues long. Germline V gene lookup returns CDR1 ENHRY and CDR2 SYGVKD. CDR3 nucleotide sequence: TGTGCCATCAGTGAGATTCAGGATACCGGGGAGCTGTTTTTT. Protein sequence: CAISEIQDTGELFF.

The chain uses TRBV7-3 and TRBJ2-1; TRBD2 matches 9 bases. The CDR3 is 16 residues long. Germline V CDR1 and CDR2: SGHTA, FQGTGA. V lost 1 base to trimming and J lost 5 bases; unmatched junction nucleotides: 6. The CDR3 loop reads CASSLRSGRPDNEQFF. The CDR3 bases are TGTGCCAGCAGCTTAAGGAGCGGGAGGCCAGACAATGAGCAGTTCTTC.

The genes are TRBV7-9 and TRBJ1-4, with 10 positions matching TRBD1. Germline V lookup: CDR1 SEHNR, CDR2 FQNEAQ (reference sequence). V lost 2 bases to trimming and J lost 8 bases; unmatched junction nucleotides: 8. The CDR3 runs to 16 residues. CDR3 sequence reads: CASSLTSTGGTEKLFF. The CDR3 region has the DNA TGTGCCAGCAGCTTAACCTCGACAGGGGGCACGGAAAAACTGTTTTTT.

The V call is TRBV19, the J call TRBJ2-7; tentative D call: TRBD1 (6 bases). CDR1 and CDR2 from the germline V gene are LNHDA and SQIVND (reference sequence). The CDR3 spans 17 residues. With 6 bases removed from V and 3 bases from J, the gap between germline ends came to 24 bases. CDR3 protein: CASSLTLDRTPFYEQYF. The CDR3 DNA sequence: TGTGCCAGTAGCCTGACCCTGGACAGAACCCCTTTCTACGAGCAGTACTTC.

The CDR3 here is CSVEGDRPSPRANTQYF. The DNA of the CDR3 is TGCAGCGTTGAGGGGGACAGGCCCTCTCCCAGGGCAAATACGCAGTATTTT. The chain has TRBV29-1 and TRBJ2-3; 8 nucleotides match TRBD1. Germline assignment: CDR1 SQVTM and CDR2 ANQGSEA. The CDR3 is made up of 17 amino acids. Trimming cost V 3 bases and J 7 bases; bases outside gene matches: 18.

V gene TRBV7-9 combines with J gene TRBJ2-1; 8 bases fit TRBD1. The CDR3 is made up of 15 amino acids. The germline CDR1 and CDR2 sequences are SEHNR and FQNEAQ (reference sequence). Trimming removed 0 bases from V and 6 bases from J; junction bases left unmatched: 4. CDR3 nucleotides: TGTGCCAGCAGCTTAGCTCAGGGGGCTATCAATGAGCAGTTCTTC. Translation gives CASSLAQGAINEQFF.

The V call is TRBV11-2, the J call TRBJ2-1; 8 bases fit TRBD1. With V trimmed by 8 bases and J by 4 bases, 7 bases remained unmatched. Germline V CDR1 and CDR2: SGHAT, FQNNGV. This CDR3 has 14 residues. The CDR3 sequence is CASHRDRQYNEQFF. The CDR3 bases are TGTGCCAGCCACAGGGACAGGCAGTACAATGAGCAGTTCTTC. The full variable domain, with the rest looked up from reference TRBV11-2 and TRBJ2-1, is EAGVAQSPRYKIIEKRQSVAFWCNPISGHATLYWYQQILGQGPKLLIQFQNNGVVDDSQLPKDRFSAERLKGVDSTLKIQPAKLEDSAVYLCASHRDRQYNEQFFGPGTRLTVL.

As concerns this clone: Germline and junction disagree at one end, which may indicate a read error. The V gene is TRBV7-7, the J gene TRBJ2-2, with TRBD2 matching 9 bases. The CDR3 length is 16 residues. The V gene's germline CDR1 is SSHAT and CDR2 FNYEAQ (reference sequence). The CDR3 is CASRKAGGPNTGELFF. CDR3 in DNA: TGTGCTAGCAGAAAAGCGGGGGGTCCGAACACCGGGGAGCTGTTTTTT.

The CDR3 DNA reads TGTGCCACCACTCCCGGGACAGGGGTTTCTGGTCAGCCCCAGCATTTT. Its protein is CATTPGTGVSGQPQHF. The chain couples TRBV2 to TRBJ1-5, with TRBD1 matching over 10 bases. Trimming removed 10 bases from V and 6 bases from J; junction bases left unmatched: 15. Germline CDR1 and CDR2: SNHLY and FYNNEI. The CDR3 has 16 amino acids.